Detailed here is one TCR beta chain. Its antigen is still unknown. Nothing much larger sits one base from this clone, and base qualities are not available. The library was prepared using the immunoSEQ multiplex PCR assay. For TCR sequencing, RNA was extracted from every sample and reverse transcribed into cDNA to serve as template. SuperScript III was used to make first-strand cDNA, primed with a 2:1 mix of oligo-dT and random hexamers. A synthetic immune receptor repertoire was used to measure amplification bias, and any remaining bias was corrected computationally. On the study's bioinformatics: After raw reads were preprocessed to remove errors, the CDR3 was defined following IMGT conventions as running from the conserved cysteine to phenylalanine. Clonality was computed by normalizing Shannon entropy by log2 of the number of productive unique TCRs and subtracting the result from 1. CD4 or CD8 identity of scalp clones was inferred by cross-referencing scalp TCRbeta sequences with sorted blood CD4 and CD8 repertoires. The source is immuneACCESS, and TCRdb retained only in-frame sequences with V and J called. Part of the clones is not carried over; for the studies checked, unresolved V genes explain less than half of this, and the remainder is unexplained. From that table come the V and J calls and clone size; the DNA was used to work out D and trimming. A total of 180,000 or so clones appear in this sample, nearly 60% of them only once. 5.5% to 6% of the sample is in the top ten clones.

According to the study, the label for this sample's time point signals: 20 to 30 weeks on oral tofacitinib. Taken with the paper, the label for treatment or condition translates to: oral pan-JAK inhibitor, 5-10 mg twice daily. Lesional scalp punch biopsies and peripheral blood were obtained from alopecia areata patients. PBMCs were isolated by density centrifugation and stained for CD3, CD4 and CD8, and CD4+ and CD8+ T cells were sorted on a FACSAria. Measured from the cysteine to the phenylalanine, the CDR3 is 14 residues long. CDR3 DNA is the only sequence kept; it has 42 bases, read in frame from the first base. For CDR1 and CDR2, the germline V gene lists SGHRS and YFSETQ. V was cut back by 0 bases and J by 0 bases, leaving a gap of 7 bases between them. The sample comes from a study of CD8+ T cells in alopecia areata listed by TCRdb under 2018. Some background on the complete study: The treated patients took part in an open-label pilot trial in which moderate-to-severe alopecia areata was treated with oral tofacitinib at 5 to 10 mg twice daily. Biopsies were taken from tofacitinib-treated patients at baseline and at 4 and 24 weeks of treatment, and a later scalp biopsy was taken in several of the tofacitinib-treated patients. Scalp clonality was compared across normal scalp (n=4), patchy alopecia areata scalp (n=8), and alopecia totalis/universalis scalp (n=8). For the treated patients, the SALT score, which quantifies what percentage of scalp surface area is affected, served as the measure of disease severity. RNA was extracted with the PAXgene miRNA kit for fixed scalp, the miRNeasy kit for PBMCs, and the RNeasy kit for mouse skin. In humans, TCRbeta sequencing was performed on scalp tissue and on sorted CD4+ and CD8+ peripheral blood T cells from healthy controls and from patients with patchy or totalis/universalis alopecia areata. Patients received tofacitinib for 6 to 18 months and were then followed off drug for 6 months to check for delayed response and recurrence. Amplification of TCRbeta CDR3 regions was done by immunoSEQ multiplex PCR using 35 Vbeta forward primers and 13 Jbeta reverse primers. To study T cell clonal expansion in alopecia areata, the researchers applied high-throughput TCRbeta sequencing to both the C3H/HeJ mouse model and human patients.

Study-wide conclusions, independent of this receptor: Compared with mice, TCR sequences shared between patients were less clear, possibly partly because of HLA diversity across the patient population. Higher clonality and more expanded CD8+ clones were observed in lesional scalp than in normal scalp, particularly in alopecia totalis/universalis, a finding suggestive of antigenic drive. Because the treated cohort was small and had only one nonresponder, larger studies are needed to examine links between baseline CD8+ expansion and response. During tofacitinib treatment, many expanded lesional clones remained in scalp and blood, and this persistence may partly explain relapse after treatment is stopped. With tofacitinib, both scalp clonality and the number of expanded CD8+ clones among the top 100 scalp clones went down significantly. Unlike mouse skin, where gammadelta T cells dominate, normal human skin contains resident alphabeta T cells that get sequenced too, which complicates analysis of the scalp TCR repertoire.

Sequencing was performed on CD4+ T cells sorted from blood, taken at week 24, from a patient treated with tofacitinib. The sequence links TRBV5-1 to TRBJ2-7, with no reliable assignment of the D segment. This receptor was obtained from a human donor with alopecia areata. The CDR3 protein sequence reads: CASSLAQASYEQYF. The sequence in DNA is TGCGCCAGCAGCTTGGCCCAGGCCTCCTACGAGCAGTACTTC.